This TCR beta chain was observed in a study of blood T cells in healthy people across ages (dated by TCRdb to between 2015 and 2017). Broadly, across the study: In model experiments, template switching captured about one uniquely barcoded TCR beta cDNA molecule for every two T cells. The study measured age-related changes in TCR beta repertoire diversity using deep sequencing normalized with unique cDNA molecular identifiers. The donors were divided into four age groups: young (average around 17 years), middle-aged (approximately 42), aged (approximately 62) and long-lived (about 84). Donors of different ages were randomly distributed across sequencing lanes to avoid experimental bias. Two additional independent replicas of 1 million unique cDNA reads from the same blood draw were analyzed for two donors (one aged 18 to 30 and one aged 80 or older).

Donors were a few dozen systemically healthy Caucasian individuals from Russia aged roughly 6 to 95 years. Ten milliliters of peripheral blood were drawn from each donor into EDTA-treated Vacutainer tubes. Ficoll-Paque density-gradient centrifugation was used to isolate PBMCs, with at least 6 million per sample. Total RNA, at least 6 micrograms per sample, was extracted from PBMCs with Trizol reagent. The percentages of naive CD45RAhigh/CD27high T cells were determined by flow cytometry on a PBMC aliquot from every donor. What the study reported, not specific to this receptor: A strong correlation was found between observed TCR beta diversity and the percentage of naive T cells measured by flow cytometry. Observed TCR beta diversity per million T cells fell roughly linearly with age, and a significant reduction was already apparent by age around 44. The long-lived group showed more naive CD4+ T cells, fewer expanded clones and increased TCR diversity than the aged group, suggesting age selection. Since profiling was done on bulk unsorted PBMCs, naive and antigen-experienced compartments could not be conclusively compared. Estimates of total diversity from one million sequenced T cells were regarded as lower bounds and underestimates. The CMV infection status of donors was not known, potentially confounding age-related changes in expanded clonotypes.

This clonotype came up a few times. The antigen it recognizes is unknown. No base quality values were provided; no much bigger clone lies one nucleotide off. Library method: 5' RACE. Reads for this sample came from an Illumina HiSeq 2500. A second PCR of about 7 to 12 cycles was run with a J-beta primer mix and a sample-barcoded 5' primer. A unique molecular identifier was introduced onto each TCR beta cDNA molecule by a template-switch 5' adaptor carrying 12 random nucleotides. At least 2.5 million CDR3-containing paired-end reads were obtained from each sample. First-strand cDNA was synthesized from all RNA with the Mint cDNA synthesis kit, primed by a TRBC-specific oligonucleotide. Following uracil-DNA glycosylase treatment, all cDNA underwent a first 18-cycle PCR with the universal primers M1SS and BC2_uni_R. The paper's data handling went like this. For normalization, 1 million high-quality reads, each with a distinct molecular identifier, were randomly selected from each sample. Reads sharing molecular identifiers were discarded rather than binned into consensus sequences. MiTCR, set to a Q25 quality threshold and the strictest error-elimination algorithm, was used for CDR3 identification, clonotype clustering and error correction. Lower-bound total TCR beta diversity was estimated with a nonparametric unseen species model using Euler transformation. TCRdb reran the public reads through fastp at Q25 and MiXCR, keeping productive beta chains. Identical CDR3 protein sequences are pooled into one entry, listed with their most common genes and DNA. The V and J calls here are based on TCRdb, not the publication. This sample is represented by around 1,100,000 distinct CDR3 sequences; roughly two fifths of them were singletons. Of the sample, roughly 14% is held by the ten largest clones.

The germline V gene (reference sequence) sets CDR1 to LGHDT and CDR2 to YNNKEL. From the cysteine up to the phenylalanine, the CDR3 has a length of 17 residues. The entry retains the CDR3 DNA only, 51 bases that are in frame from base 1. Trimming at the junction amounts to 2 bases on V and 2 bases on J, and the germline ends lie 18 bases apart. The chain uses TRBV3-1 and TRBJ1-2; perhaps TRBD1 is the D gene, with 5 bases matching. This receptor was obtained from a man aged 18-30 years in good health. Sample: blood. In nucleotide form, the sequence is TGTGCCAGCAGCCAACCACTTTTTCCCGGGGGGAACTATGGCTACACCTTC. This sequence encodes CASSQPLFPGGNYGYTF.